The 2 T cell receptor beta chains in this list originate from one sample, sequenced in a study of cytomegalovirus exposure and HLA in healthy donors. The PCR contained 60 Vbeta and 13 Jbeta primers. Profiled with immunoSEQ multiplex PCR; TCRdb holds only in-frame clones, not every one. The repertoire holds about 140,000 clones, over 60% seen once, with less than 1.5% in the top ten. The sequencing sample was made of PBMCs. Source of these receptors: a male donor in good health and CMV-seropositive.

V is TRBV6-1 and J is TRBJ2-3; 7 nucleotides align to TRBD1. Germline trimming cut 4 bases from V and 4 bases from J; bases unmatched to any gene: 11. The CDR3 consists of 16 residues. Germline assignment: CDR1 MNHNS and CDR2 SASEGT. This CDR3 is CASSVGTGQGADTQYF. DNA for the CDR3: TGTGCCAGCAGTGTTGGGACGGGGCAGGGGGCAGATACGCAGTATTTT.

V and J are TRBV20-1 and TRBJ2-3; 7 bases match TRBD2. V shed 3 bases, J shed 6 bases, and the junction held 0 bases outside the gene matches. The germline CDR1 and CDR2 sequences are DFQATT and SNEGSKA (reference sequence). The CDR3 contains 11 residues. The CDR3 sequence: CSASGGDTQYF. Here the CDR3 DNA reads TGCAGTGCTAGCGGGGGGGATACGCAGTATTTT.